The rows below give T cell receptor beta chains drawn from one sample of a study of post-analysis software for immune sequencing data. From the PCR reads, TCRdb called clonotypes with MiXCR, one entry per CDR3 protein. This sample has 740,000 or so distinct CDR3 sequences, with roughly half found just once. The specimen was blood. The source of these receptors is a girl under 18 with multiple sclerosis. Each CDR3 is given with its conserved first and last residue. A D gene is named only where the DNA matches it firmly. Clone size appears in some rows only: once, few, many, or a class for an expanded clone.

d_call j_call clone_size v_call cdr3_aa cdr3_nt
. TRBJ2-1 few TRBV15 CATSKDSGRNEQFF TGTGCCACCAGCAAGGACTCAGGCCGGAATGAGCAGTTCTTC
TRBD2 TRBJ2-1 few TRBV2 CASSAGTSGSYNEQFF TGTGCCAGCAGTGCCGGGACTAGCGGGTCCTACAATGAGCAGTTCTTC
. TRBJ2-1 . TRBV29-1 CSAEGGHQTVDEQFF TGCAGCGCCGAAGGGGGACACCAGACTGTTGATGAGCAGTTCTTC
. TRBJ2-2 . TRBV12-3/TRBV12-4 CASSGTPTNTGELFF TGTGCCAGCAGTGGGACACCTACGAACACCGGGGAGCTGTTTTTT
. TRBJ1-4 once TRBV18 CASSPVTANEKLFF TGTGCCAGCTCACCAGTAACGGCTAATGAAAAACTGTTTTTT
. TRBJ1-2 . TRBV9 CASTLDGNYGYTF TGTGCCAGCACTCTCGACGGAAACTATGGCTACACCTTC
TRBD2 TRBJ2-7 once TRBV20-1 CSAERRRPGTSFSYEQYF TGCAGTGCCGAAAGGCGAAGACCTGGGACTAGCTTTTCCTACGAGCAGTACTTC
TRBD1 TRBJ2-7 . TRBV11-2 CASSHTPGQEPYEQYF TGTGCCAGCAGCCATACCCCCGGACAGGAGCCCTACGAGCAGTACTTC
. TRBJ2-5 . TRBV12-3/TRBV12-4 CASSFLTGPRGETQYF TGTGCCAGCAGTTTCCTGACGGGCCCCCGGGGAGAGACCCAGTACTTC
. TRBJ1-1 . TRBV5-1 CASSLDGQVGGTEAFF TGCGCCAGCAGCTTGGACGGGCAGGTGGGGGGGACTGAAGCTTTCTTT
TRBD2 TRBJ2-1 . TRBV5-1 CASNSGGNNEQFF TGCGCCAGCAATAGCGGGGGGAACAATGAGCAGTTCTTC
. TRBJ1-5 once TRBV18 CASSPQRSNQPQHF TGTGCCAGCTCACCACAAAGAAGCAATCAGCCCCAGCATTTT
. TRBJ2-6 few TRBV20-1 CSAGGQGRTGANVLTF TGCAGTGCGGGGGGGCAGGGAAGAACTGGGGCCAACGTCCTGACTTTC
. TRBJ2-7 few TRBV12-3/TRBV12-4 CASSLTRGFPYEQYF TGTGCCAGCAGTCTAACCAGGGGTTTCCCCTACGAGCAGTACTTC
TRBD1 TRBJ1-5 . TRBV15 CATSTDRVDQPQHF TGTGCCACCAGCACGGACAGGGTGGATCAGCCCCAGCATTTT
. TRBJ1-4 . TRBV5-1 CASSLEAATNEKLFF TGCGCCAGCAGCTTGGAGGCAGCAACTAATGAAAAACTGTTTTTT
. TRBJ2-7 . TRBV7-9 CASSLRDNYEQYF TGTGCCAGCAGCTTGAGGGACAACTACGAGCAGTACTTC
. TRBJ2-7 . TRBV6-2/TRBV6-3 CASNDYRSYEQYF TGTGCCAGCAATGATTACAGGAGCTACGAGCAGTACTTC
. TRBJ1-6 once TRBV28 CATHDSSYNSPLHF TGTGCTACACACGACAGCTCCTATAATTCACCCCTCCACTTT
TRBD2 TRBJ2-1 few TRBV20-1 CSARAVAGGSYNEQFF TGCAGTGCTAGAGCGGTTGCGGGGGGCAGTTACAATGAGCAGTTCTTC
. TRBJ2-4 few TRBV18 CASSPPQGRNIQYF TGTGCCAGCTCACCACCCCAGGGACGAAACATTCAGTACTTC
TRBD2 TRBJ2-3 . TRBV20-1 CSAAGTKITDTQYF TGCAGTGCGGCCGGGACTAAGATCACAGATACGCAGTATTTT
. TRBJ2-7 few TRBV27 CASSFLRGYEQYF TGTGCCAGCAGTTTTCTCCGCGGCTACGAGCAGTACTTC
. TRBJ2-7 . TRBV5-1 CASSFGTPGWGNEQYF TGCGCCAGCAGCTTCGGGACGCCGGGCTGGGGGAACGAGCAGTACTTC
TRBD1 TRBJ2-5 . TRBV5-1 CASAWTGGGETQYF TGCGCCAGCGCCTGGACAGGGGGTGGAGAGACCCAGTACTTC
TRBD2 TRBJ2-7 . TRBV9 CASSVSPERAGAYEQYF TGTGCCAGCAGCGTTTCCCCCGAGAGAGCGGGGGCCTACGAGCAGTACTTC
TRBD2 TRBJ2-7 few TRBV20-1 CSAELAASYEQYF TGCAGTGCTGAACTAGCGGCTTCCTACGAGCAGTACTTC
. TRBJ2-1 few TRBV7-2 CASSSLASGEQFF TGTGCCAGCAGCTCACTAGCATCAGGCGAGCAGTTCTTC
TRBD2 TRBJ2-3 . TRBV7-9 CASSSAPSGMTDTQYF TGTGCCAGCAGCTCAGCCCCTAGCGGGATGACAGATACGCAGTATTTT
TRBD1 TRBJ1-2 . TRBV5-1 CASSSGQSAVYGYTF TGCGCCAGCAGCTCGGGACAGTCGGCGGTGTATGGCTACACCTTC
TRBD2 TRBJ2-5 . TRBV25-1 CASSELAGGETQYF TGTGCCAGCAGTGAACTAGCGGGGGGGGAGACCCAGTACTTC
. TRBJ2-4 . TRBV4-2 CASSQDRLAKNIQYF TGTGCCAGCAGCCAGGACAGACTAGCCAAAAACATTCAGTACTTC
. TRBJ2-5 few TRBV29-1 CSADQGQETQYF TGCAGCGCAGATCAGGGCCAAGAGACCCAGTACTTC
TRBD2 TRBJ2-7 few TRBV20-1 CSASRGAGGTYEQYF TGCAGTGCGTCTCGGGGAGCGGGAGGGACCTACGAGCAGTACTTC
. TRBJ2-5 . TRBV5-1 CASSSGPDQETQYF TGCGCCAGCAGCTCGGGACCGGACCAAGAGACCCAGTACTTC
. TRBJ2-7 few TRBV2 CASSEQVSQQYF TGTGCCAGCAGTGAGCAGGTTTCTCAGCAGTACTTC